This passage covers 5 T cell receptor beta chains from one sample sequenced in a study of T-cell reconstitution after alpha-beta-depleted transplantation in children. The TCRbeta library incorporated unique molecular identifiers. TCRdb re-analysed the PCR reads in MiXCR, keeping a single row per CDR3 protein. The sample lists about a million distinct CDR3 sequences, about 29% occurring once. Specimen: PBMCs, mostly from graft donor cells, collected 360 days after TCRalphabeta/CD19-depleted stem cell transplant. All receptors come from a boy under three years old who had a stem cell transplant for SCID, so the T cells may come from the graft donor.

The CDR3 DNA reads as TGCGCCAGCAGCCAAGATCTGGGGGCAGGGGCTCCCCCCTCCTACAATGAGCAGTTCTTC. It encodes CASSQDLGAGAPPSYNEQFF. The V call is TRBV4-1, the J call TRBJ2-1, with a weak D call TRBD1 (6 bases). V lost 0 bases and J 0 bases, leaving 21 bases between the germline ends. The CDR3 covers 20 residues. The germline gives CDR1 MGHRA, CDR2 YSYEKL.

The rearrangement links TRBV12-3 or TRBV12-4 to TRBJ1-2, with D possibly matching TRBD1 (5 bases). The V gene lost 3 bases and the J gene lost 8 bases, with 22 bases spanning the gap. This CDR3 region has 16 residues. The CDR3 sequence: CASSFRRSGAPGGYTF. The CDR3 region has the DNA TGTGCCAGCAGTTTTCGACGATCCGGGGCCCCGGGCGGCTACACCTTC.

The chain uses TRBV28 and TRBJ1-2; a possible D gene is TRBD1 (6 bases). Trimming removed 8 bases at V and 1 base at J, with 14 bases between. Germline V gene lookup returns CDR1 MDHEN and CDR2 SYDVKM. The CDR3 contains 14 residues. The CDR3 protein is CASGTGSFNYGYTF. The CDR3 region has the DNA TGTGCCAGCGGAACAGGGTCATTTAACTATGGCTACACCTTC.

The V gene is TRBV20-1, the J gene TRBJ1-2; TRBD1 aligns across 9 bases. With V trimmed by 3 bases and J by 2 bases, 7 bases remained unmatched. This CDR3 contains 15 residues. Germline values: CDR1 DFQATT, CDR2 SNEGSKA (reference sequence). The CDR3 here is CSARSRQGDNYGYTF. The CDR3 DNA is TGCAGTGCTAGGTCCCGACAGGGGGACAACTATGGCTACACCTTC.

The sample holds one count of this clonotype. The chain recombines TRBV20-1 with TRBJ2-5; D call uncertain. The germline gives CDR1 DFQATT, CDR2 SNEGSKA (reference sequence). Trimming removed 6 bases at V and 1 base at J, with 9 bases between. CDR3 length equals 12 residues. CDR3 protein: CSAPRPQETQYF. The CDR3 DNA follows: TGCAGTGCCCCCCGGCCCCAAGAGACCCAGTACTTC.